The 16 T cell receptor beta chains reported below all come from one sample, sequenced in a study of T cell clonotyping in hematopoietic cell transplantation. Sequencing was performed with immunoSEQ multiplex PCR; in TCRdb, only in-frame clones are kept and a portion is missing. The data hold about 80,000 clones, with around 96% observed a single time. The time point here: recipient sample about 28 days before transplant, after cytoreduction. Sequences were derived from peripheral blood mononuclear cells, sampled before stem cell transplant. The receptors shown here come from a woman between 45 and 60 years old with acute myeloid leukemia. Some clones in this sample may be carry-over from other donors' samples.

This chain connects TRBV6-1 to TRBJ2-2; 12 positions match TRBD2. The ends lost 5 bases at V and 7 bases at J; junction bases unmatched: 5. CDR1 MNHNS and CDR2 SASEGT come from the germline V gene. The CDR3 has 15 residues. The CDR3 DNA sequence: TGTGCCAGCAGTCGGACTAGCGGGACTTTCGGGGAGCTGTTTTTT. It codes for CASSRTSGTFGELFF.

The CDR3 coding sequence is TGTGCCAGCAACCCTAGCGGGAGTGGAAATGAGCAGTTCTTC. Its translation is CASNPSGSGNEQFF. The rearrangement joins TRBV6-1 to TRBJ2-1, with 10 bases that match TRBD2. Germline V gene lookup returns CDR1 MNHNS and CDR2 SASEGT. Germline trimming cut 7 bases from V and 7 bases from J; bases unmatched to any gene: 7. The CDR3 is 14 amino acids.

The table lists this clone with a count of one. The V and J genes are TRBV10-1 and TRBJ2-7, with D perhaps given as TRBD1 or TRBD2 (5 bases each). Trimming cost V 0 bases and J 2 bases, with 8 bases left between them. Germline V CDR1 and CDR2: WNHNN, SYGVQD (reference sequence). The length of the CDR3 is 14 residues. The CDR3 DNA follows: TGCGCCAGCAGTGAGTCGGGGGACCCCTACGAGCAGTACTTC. Translated, it gives CASSESGDPYEQYF.

V is TRBV6-1 and J is TRBJ2-7, with TRBD1 as a possible D gene (5 bases). Germline V gene sequence: CDR1 MNHNS, CDR2 SASEGT. Trimming pared 7 bases from V and 0 bases from J, leaving 13 bases between. The length of the CDR3 is 14 residues. DNA for the CDR3: TGTGCCAGCATCCTGGGGCTTAGCTCCTACGAGCAGTACTTC. Protein sequence: CASILGLSSYEQYF.

The rearrangement uses TRBV27 and TRBJ2-2, with 7 bases identical to TRBD1. With V trimmed by 9 bases and J by 4 bases, 23 bases remained unmatched. The length of the CDR3 is 19 residues. The germline CDR1 and CDR2 sequences are MNHEY and SMNVEV (reference sequence). Here the CDR3 DNA reads TGTGCCAGGGAACAGGCCCCCGCCGAAAGGGGGCTTGGCACCGGGGAGCTGTTTTTT. Amino acid sequence: CAREQAPAERGLGTGELFF.

The chain is built from TRBV5-4 and TRBJ2-7; TRBD2 aligns across 9 bases. Germline CDR1 SGHNT, CDR2 YYREEE (reference sequence). V was pared by 1 base and J by 3 bases, with 14 bases of the junction left unmatched. The CDR3 length is 18 residues. As DNA, the CDR3 is TGTGCCAGCAGCTTGTTGGTTCTAGCGGGGAGTTTAAACTACGAGCAGTACTTC. It yields the protein CASSLLVLAGSLNYEQYF.

This clone came up a few times. The V call is TRBV2, the J call TRBJ1-3; no reliable D call. Trimming removed 4 bases at V and 3 bases at J, with 7 bases between. The germline V gene has CDR1 SNHLY and CDR2 FYNNEI. The length of the CDR3 is 13 residues. CDR3 bases: TGTGCCAGCAGTGGGACTATTGGAAACACCATATATTTT. Translated, it gives CASSGTIGNTIYF. Drawing the rest from reference TRBV2 and TRBJ1-3, the complete variable domain is EPEVTQTPSHQVTQMGQEVILRCVPISNHLYFYWYRQILGQKVEFLVSFYNNEISEKSEIFDDQFSVERPDGSNFTLKIRSTKLEDSAMYFCASSGTIGNTIYFGEGSWLTVV.

The chain employs TRBV5-6 and TRBJ2-7; 9 nucleotides match TRBD1. The CDR3 totals 16 residues. Germline loops: CDR1 SGHDT, CDR2 YYEEEE. Unmatched junction bases numbered 10, after V lost 4 bases and J lost 2 bases. The chain's CDR3 is CASSPGSGTGTYEQYF. CDR3 DNA: TGTGCCAGCAGCCCCGGGTCCGGGACAGGGACCTACGAGCAGTACTTC.

This sequence joins TRBV28 and TRBJ1-3; D gene uncertain. The CDR3 contains 10 residues. Trimming took 8 bases from V and 8 from J, leaving 7 bases between them. Germline CDR1 MDHEN, CDR2 SYDVKM. CDR3 DNA: TGTGCCAGCGGTAGGGACACCATATATTTT. This encodes CASGRDTIYF.

This clone was recorded a few times. This chain uses TRBV28 with TRBJ1-6; D perhaps matches TRBD1 (5 bases). The germline V gene encodes CDR1 MDHEN and CDR2 SYDVKM. This CDR3 is 14 amino acids long. V was trimmed by 5 bases and J by 7 bases, leaving 12 bases between them. CDR3: CASSLRGWNSPLHF. In DNA, the CDR3 is TGTGCCAGCAGTCTTAGGGGATGGAATTCACCCCTCCACTTT.

This chain connects TRBV6-5 to TRBJ1-2; 7 nucleotides line up with TRBD1. The CDR3 totals 12 residues. V lost 6 bases, J lost 8 bases, and 6 bases stayed unmatched. Germline lookup yields CDR1 MNHEY and CDR2 SVGAGI. As DNA, the CDR3 is TGTGCCAGCAGATCTCAGGGGGTAGGCTACACCTTC. This sequence encodes CASRSQGVGYTF.

Worth noting for this clone: Lacking the conserved final phenylalanine or tryptophan, this CDR3 likely reflects a read error. The rearrangement joins TRBV6-5 to TRBJ1-2; tentatively, D is TRBD1 (6 bases). CDR1 and CDR2 (germline): MNHEY, SVGAGI. The germline V and J ends were trimmed by 2 bases and 4 bases, with 8 bases remaining between them. This CDR3 is 13 amino acids long. The CDR3: CASSYNRAYGYTL. CDR3 DNA sequence: TGTGCCAGCAGTTACAACAGGGCCTATGGCTACACCCTC.

The J gene is TRBJ1-5, the V gene TRBV6-1; D ambiguous. V lost 3 bases, J lost 8 bases, and 17 bases lay in between. Germline CDR1 is MNHNS and CDR2 is SASEGT. This CDR3 is built from 15 residues. The DNA of the CDR3 is TGTGCCAGCAGTGAGTTGCGGGTCTTGAAGGAGCCCCAGCATTTT. As protein: CASSELRVLKEPQHF.

The chain is built from TRBV30 and TRBJ2-5; 9 positions match TRBD1. CDR3 size: 13 residues. The trim removed 3 bases at V and 5 bases at J, leaving 4 bases unmatched. In germline, CDR1 is GTSNPN, CDR2 SVGIG (reference sequence). CDR3 amino acids: CAWRDRGRETQYF. In DNA, the CDR3 is TGTGCCTGGAGGGACAGGGGAAGGGAGACCCAGTACTTC.

The rearrangement uses TRBV11-3 and TRBJ2-7; TRBD2 matches at 9 bases. With 5 bases clipped from V and 7 bases from J, the junction kept 9 bases outside the gene matches. CDR1 SGHNT and CDR2 YENEEA come from the germline V gene. CDR3 length: 14 amino acids. The CDR3 spells CASSRTGTSSEQYF. The CDR3 coding sequence is TGTGCCAGCAGCAGGACCGGGACTAGCTCTGAGCAGTACTTC.

The rearrangement links TRBV12-5 to TRBJ1-3; D ambiguous. The CDR3 is made up of 11 amino acids. Germline values: CDR1 LGHNT, CDR2 FRNRAP. The germline V and J ends were trimmed by 5 bases and 4 bases, with 3 bases remaining between them. Here the CDR3 DNA reads TGTGCTAGTGGTACAGGAAACACCATATATTTT. It is translated as CASGTGNTIYF.